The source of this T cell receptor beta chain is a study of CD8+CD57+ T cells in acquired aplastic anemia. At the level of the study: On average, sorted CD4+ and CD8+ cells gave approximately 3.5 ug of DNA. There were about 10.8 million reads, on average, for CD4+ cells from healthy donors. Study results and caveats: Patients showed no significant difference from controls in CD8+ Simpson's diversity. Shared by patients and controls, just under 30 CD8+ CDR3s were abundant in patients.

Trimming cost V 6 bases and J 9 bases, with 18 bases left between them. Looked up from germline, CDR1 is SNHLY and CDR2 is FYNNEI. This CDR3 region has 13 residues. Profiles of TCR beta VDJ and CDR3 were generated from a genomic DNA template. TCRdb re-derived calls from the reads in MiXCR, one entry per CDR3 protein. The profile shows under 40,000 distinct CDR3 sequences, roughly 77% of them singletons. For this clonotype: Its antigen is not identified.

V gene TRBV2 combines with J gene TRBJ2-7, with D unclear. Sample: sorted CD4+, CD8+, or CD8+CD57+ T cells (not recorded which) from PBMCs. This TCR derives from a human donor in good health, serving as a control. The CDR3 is CASSTTDRPGQYF. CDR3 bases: TGTGCCAGCAGCACCACCGACCGCCCAGGGCAGTACTTC.